One T cell receptor (beta chain) is described in this entry. What it binds is unknown. The 5'RACE method, run with constant-segment primers, produced TCR alpha and TCR beta cDNA libraries (carrying sample barcodes and UMIs). TCRdb independently ran MiXCR on the 5' RACE reads; one entry per CDR3 protein. The sample consists of around 440,000 distinct CDR3 sequences, 15% to 20% of them appearing once. The data are from a study of T-cell memory formation after mild COVID-19. Study details: TCR clusters were mostly confined to one donor each. Study-wide results and caveats: Contracting CD8+ clones were enriched in EMRA, CD4+ mainly in CM and EM. Pre-infection memory contained some responding clones, which suggested that cross-reactive memory had joined.

The CDR3 covers 14 residues. V lost 6 bases, J lost 2 bases, and 13 bases lay in between. This rearrangement joins TRBV12-3 or TRBV12-4 to TRBJ1-1; D is possibly TRBD1 (5 bases). The receptor comes from an adult woman who had mild COVID-19 (a few samples of this study predate the infection). Cell type and time point are not known. The source material was PBMCs or a T cell subset sorted from them (not recorded which). CDR3 DNA sequence: TGTGCCAGCAGCCGGGGACTAGAAAACACTGAAGCTTTCTTT. Translating it yields CASSRGLENTEAFF.